This is a list of T cell receptor beta chains from one sample in a study of T cells in Graves' hyperthyroidism and ophthalmopathy. TCRdb itself ran the multiplex PCR reads through MiXCR, one entry per CDR3 protein. The data hold roughly 500,000 distinct CDR3 sequences, with about 16% observed a single time. The sequenced sample consisted of blood. These receptors were collected from a woman aged 25 to 39 with Graves' ophthalmopathy. The CDR3 runs from the conserved cysteine through the conserved F or W. Fields, in order: V gene, D gene, clone size, J gene, CDR3 protein, CDR3 DNA. The D gene is left open where the match is weak. Only part of the rows carry a size: once, few, many, or a class if the clone is expanded.

TRBV28	.	many	TRBJ2-2	CASSLTRMGIGELFF	TGTGCCAGCAGTTTAACAAGAATGGGGATCGGGGAGCTGTTTTTT
TRBV6-1	.	many	TRBJ2-5	CASSERTAQETQYF	TGTGCCAGCAGTGAACGCACAGCCCAAGAGACCCAGTACTTC
TRBV20-1	TRBD2	many	TRBJ2-7	CSAFGEGLAGDSYEQYF	TGCAGTGCTTTCGGTGAGGGACTAGCGGGAGACAGCTACGAGCAGTACTTC
TRBV7-2	TRBD1	.	TRBJ1-2	CASSPSTGEGYTF	TGTGCCAGCAGCCCATCGACAGGGGAGGGCTACACCTTC
TRBV10-1	TRBD2	.	TRBJ2-7	CASSESREGRYEQYF	TGCGCCAGCAGTGAGTCGCGGGAGGGCCGCTACGAGCAGTACTTC
TRBV18	TRBD2	.	TRBJ2-1	CASSQRSANVAGSSYNEQFF	TGTGCCAGCTCACAAAGAAGTGCTAATGTAGCGGGATCCTCCTACAATGAGCAGTTCTTC
TRBV29-1	.	.	TRBJ2-3	CSVEDAGSDTQYF	TGCAGCGTTGAAGATGCCGGGTCAGATACGCAGTATTTT
TRBV6-1	.	many	TRBJ2-1	CASSSPYGMRNEQFF	TGTGCCAGCAGTTCGCCGTACGGGATGCGCAATGAGCAGTTCTTC
TRBV28	.	many	TRBJ2-1	CASNLQGTPTINEQFF	TGTGCCAGCAACCTGCAGGGGACCCCAACCATCAATGAGCAGTTCTTC
TRBV5-1	.	few	TRBJ1-4	CASMGTTNEKLFF	TGCGCCAGCATGGGGACAACTAATGAAAAACTGTTTTTT
TRBV12-3/TRBV12-4	TRBD1	.	TRBJ1-5	CASSSSGTGVLQPQHF	TGTGCCAGCAGTTCATCCGGGACAGGGGTCCTCCAGCCCCAGCATTTT
TRBV3-1	.	many	TRBJ2-5	CASRPTSAETQYF	TGTGCCAGCAGACCGACTAGTGCGGAGACCCAGTACTTC
TRBV29-1	.	.	TRBJ1-1	CSVGAALNTEAFF	TGCAGCGTTGGGGCGGCTCTAAACACTGAAGCTTTCTTT
TRBV20-1	TRBD1	few	TRBJ1-5	CSASPGQVAQPQHF	TGCAGTGCTAGCCCGGGACAGGTGGCTCAGCCCCAGCATTTT
TRBV6-1	.	many	TRBJ1-2	CASSSPTRDPYGYTF	TGTGCCAGCAGTTCCCCGACAAGGGATCCCTATGGCTACACCTTC
TRBV28	TRBD2	many	TRBJ2-1	CASSLWSLAGGNEQFF	TGTGCCAGCAGTTTATGGTCTCTAGCGGGAGGCAATGAGCAGTTCTTC
TRBV7-9	.	few	TRBJ2-1	CASSLASEGVGQFF	TGTGCCAGCAGCTTAGCGAGCGAGGGAGTAGGGCAGTTCTTC
TRBV9	TRBD1	.	TRBJ2-7	CASSVRTGNSYEQYF	TGTGCCAGCAGCGTCCGGACAGGGAACTCCTACGAGCAGTACTTC
TRBV2	.	.	TRBJ1-6	CASSDDQGEPYNSPLHF	TGTGCCAGCAGTGATGACCAAGGGGAACCCTATAATTCACCCCTCCACTTT
TRBV28	TRBD2	many	TRBJ2-1	CASSLLAGGTYEQFF	TGTGCCAGCAGTCTACTAGCGGGAGGGACGTATGAGCAGTTCTTC
TRBV2	TRBD1	.	TRBJ2-6	CASSDPGQGNSGANVLTF	TGTGCCAGCAGTGACCCGGGACAGGGGAACTCTGGGGCCAACGTCCTGACTTTC
TRBV2	TRBD2	.	TRBJ2-7	CASSVRGSVYEQYF	TGTGCCAGCAGTGTTCGCGGGAGTGTGTACGAGCAGTACTTC
TRBV28	.	many	TRBJ2-1	CASSLSGNNNEQFF	TGTGCCAGCAGTTTAAGTGGGAACAACAATGAGCAGTTCTTC
TRBV15	.	.	TRBJ2-1	CATVPPSYEQFF	TGTGCCACCGTGCCTCCTTCCTACGAGCAGTTCTTC
TRBV7-2	.	few	TRBJ1-2	CASSHGGDYGYTF	TGTGCCAGCAGTCACGGAGGGGACTATGGCTACACCTTC
TRBV15	TRBD1	few	TRBJ1-2	CATSSSGGNGYTF	TGTGCCACCAGTTCTTCAGGGGGCAATGGCTACACCTTC
TRBV19	.	.	TRBJ2-5	CASSTYPGQTQYF	TGTGCCAGTAGTACCTACCCGGGACAGACCCAGTACTTC
TRBV28	TRBD2	many	TRBJ2-7	CASGAREAHYEQYF	TGTGCCAGCGGAGCGCGGGAGGCGCACTACGAGCAGTACTTC
TRBV5-1	.	.	TRBJ2-5	CASSLFLGQETQYF	TGCGCCAGCAGCTTGTTCCTAGGGCAGGAGACCCAGTACTTC
TRBV10-3	.	many	TRBJ1-1	CAISPSSPEKNTEAFF	TGTGCCATCAGCCCCAGCTCGCCCGAAAAGAACACTGAAGCTTTCTTT
TRBV28	TRBD2	many	TRBJ2-5	CASSLILAGGGLGETQYF	TGTGCCAGCAGTTTAATCCTAGCGGGAGGAGGTTTGGGGGAGACCCAGTACTTC
TRBV3-1	.	many	TRBJ2-5	CASSQDLEETQYF	TGTGCCAGCAGCCAAGATCTCGAAGAGACCCAGTACTTC
TRBV5-1	TRBD2	many	TRBJ2-2	CASYLAGGYTGELFF	TGCGCCAGCTATCTAGCGGGAGGTTACACCGGGGAGCTGTTTTTT
TRBV20-1	TRBD2	few	TRBJ2-6	CSADSGRPSGANVLTF	TGCAGTGCTGATAGCGGGAGACCCTCTGGGGCCAACGTCCTGACTTTC
TRBV7-2	.	few	TRBJ2-7	CASSLALMSEGEQYF	TGTGCCAGCAGCTTAGCGCTTATGTCCGAAGGCGAGCAGTACTTC
TRBV2	.	.	TRBJ2-4	CASTLPPRENIQYF	TGTGCCAGCACCTTACCCCCCAGGGAAAACATTCAGTACTTC
TRBV24-1	TRBD2	few	TRBJ2-1	CATSERLAGGPGEQFF	TGTGCCACCAGTGAACGACTAGCGGGAGGGCCAGGTGAGCAGTTCTTC
TRBV4-2	.	many	TRBJ2-7	CASSQDFKRIYEQYF	TGTGCCAGCAGCCAGGATTTTAAACGCATCTACGAGCAGTACTTC
TRBV11-3	.	many	TRBJ2-2	CASSRGRGNTGELFF	TGTGCCAGCAGCCGGGGAAGGGGGAACACCGGGGAGCTGTTTTTT
TRBV20-1	TRBD2	.	TRBJ2-3	CSARDPETSGRGDTQYF	TGCAGTGCTAGAGATCCTGAGACTAGCGGGAGAGGGGATACGCAGTATTTT
TRBV3-1	.	many	TRBJ2-5	CASSHRGGETQYF	TGTGCCAGCAGCCACAGGGGCGGCGAGACCCAGTACTTC
TRBV20-1	.	many	TRBJ2-1	CSGTFFNEQFF	TGCAGTGGGACTTTTTTCAATGAGCAGTTCTTC
TRBV28	.	many	TRBJ1-5	CASSLLQANQPQHF	TGTGCCAGCAGTTTACTGCAGGCGAATCAGCCCCAGCATTTT